The next 23 T cell receptor beta chains were all read from a single sample in a study of T cells in Graves' hyperthyroidism and ophthalmopathy. Amplification of TCR beta CDR3 regions used RNA as the template. HTBI primers were employed in a first-round RT-PCR of the TCR CDR3. MiXCR, applied by TCRdb to the multiplex PCR reads, yields one record per CDR3 protein. The data show around 420,000 distinct CDR3 sequences, with about a sixth seen just once and roughly 7.4% held by the top ten. Sequenced: blood. Source of these receptors: a woman between 18 and 29 years old with Graves' hyperthyroidism.

The chain joins TRBV29-1 to TRBJ2-1; tentative D call: TRBD2 (5 bases). Looked up from germline, CDR1 is SQVTM and CDR2 is ANQGSEA. Trimming took 7 bases from V and 1 from J, leaving 11 bases between them. The length of the CDR3 is 13 residues. CDR3 protein: CSGKRESYNEQFF. The CDR3 DNA reads TGCAGCGGCAAAAGGGAGTCCTACAATGAGCAGTTCTTC.

This clonotype was picked up many times. V gene TRBV5-5 combines with J gene TRBJ1-5; TRBD1 is a possible D gene (5 bases). The CDR3 is 15 amino acids. CDR1 is SGHKS and CDR2 is YYEKEE in the germline V gene (reference sequence). V was shortened by 5 bases and J by 9 bases, with 21 bases between the two germline ends. CDR3 sequence: CASSPTGTPDRPQHF. The CDR3 coding sequence is TGTGCCAGCAGTCCGACCGGGACCCCTGATAGGCCCCAGCATTTT.

This clonotype came up many times. CDR3 in amino acids: CASSATGGTSYEQYF. The CDR3 DNA reads as TGTGCCAGCAGTGCTACAGGGGGCACCAGTTACGAGCAGTACTTC. The chain combines TRBV12-3 or TRBV12-4 with TRBJ2-7, with TRBD1 matching 9 bases. This CDR3 region has 15 residues. Trimming cost V 5 bases and J 4 bases; bases outside gene matches: 9.

This clonotype was picked up a small number of times. The chain is built from TRBV5-1 and TRBJ2-7, with TRBD1 as a possible D gene (6 bases). Looked up from germline, CDR1 is SGHRS and CDR2 is YFSETQ. The CDR3 length is 17 residues. The ends were cut back, 2 bases at V and 0 bases at J, with 18 bases in the middle. The CDR3 bases are TGCGCCAGCAGCTTCAGCTGGGACACGACCCTCTCCTACGAGCAGTACTTC. Protein: CASSFSWDTTLSYEQYF.

Only a few counts were recorded for this clonotype. The DNA for the CDR3 is TGCGCCAGCAGCCGCGGGGCCGGGACAGGGACATATGGCTACACCTTC. Translating gives CASSRGAGTGTYGYTF. The V and J genes are TRBV4-1 and TRBJ1-2; 9 bases fit TRBD1. CDR3 length: 16 amino acids. The V gene's germline CDR1 is MGHRA and CDR2 YSYEKL. V was clipped by 4 bases and J by 5 bases; unmatched bases: 11.

This clonotype was seen ten or more times. The rearrangement uses TRBV5-1 and TRBJ1-2; a weak D match, TRBD1 (5 bases). This CDR3 is 15 amino acids long. V shed 5 bases and J shed 3 bases, with 17 bases lying between them. Germline loops: CDR1 SGHRS, CDR2 YFSETQ. The CDR3 region is CASRPDSPSDYGYTF. The CDR3 nucleotides are TGCGCCAGCAGACCCGACAGCCCGTCTGACTATGGCTACACCTTC.

The CDR3 reads CSAMGVWEDDFDEQFF. The CDR3 DNA reads as TGCAGTGCTATGGGAGTATGGGAGGATGACTTCGATGAGCAGTTCTTC. The chain carries TRBV20-1 and TRBJ2-1; a weak D match, TRBD2 (6 bases). Germline lookup yields CDR1 DFQATT and CDR2 SNEGSKA (reference sequence). V gave up 4 bases and J gave up 8 bases, with 24 bases separating them. This CDR3 has 16 residues.

This clonotype has at least ten counts. J is TRBJ2-2 and V is TRBV30, with 9 positions matching TRBD1. V was pared by 3 bases and J by 3 bases, with 5 bases of the junction left unmatched. The germline CDR1 and CDR2 sequences are GTSNPN and SVGIG (reference sequence). This CDR3 spans 15 amino acids. The chain's CDR3 is CAWRGGQGYTGELFF. The CDR3 DNA reads as TGTGCCTGGAGGGGGGGACAGGGATACACCGGGGAGCTGTTTTTT.

About this clonotype: One end of the junction fails to match germline, which may point to a read error. This chain connects TRBV19 to TRBJ1-4; D unresolved. Germline CDR1 and CDR2: LNHDA and SQIVND (reference sequence). CDR3 length: 16 residues. The CDR3 reads CASSDLLRVTKEKLFF. CDR3 DNA sequence: TGTGCCAGTAGTGATCTCCTTCGAGTGACTAAAGAAAAACTGTTTTTT.

This clonotype occurred many times. V usage is TRBV3-1 and J usage is TRBJ2-7; D is perhaps TRBD2 (6 bases). The germline V and J ends were trimmed by 3 bases and 0 bases, with 12 bases remaining between them. The CDR3 covers 15 residues. Germline lookup yields CDR1 LGHDT and CDR2 YNNKEL (reference sequence). CDR3 in amino acids: CASSQTSGPSYEQYF. CDR3 coding DNA: TGTGCCAGCAGCCAGACGAGCGGGCCCTCCTACGAGCAGTACTTC.

This clonotype was found many times. This chain uses TRBV9 with TRBJ2-1, with D possibly being TRBD1 (7 bases). CDR1 is SGDLS, CDR2 YYNGEE, per germline. This CDR3 contains 12 residues. The ends were cut back, 7 bases at V and 9 bases at J, with 14 bases in the middle. CDR3 loop: CASGQGGSEQFF. Written as DNA, the CDR3 is TGTGCCAGCGGGCAGGGGGGAAGTGAGCAGTTCTTC.

Many counts were recorded for this clonotype. This sequence joins TRBV5-1 and TRBJ2-7; TRBD1 matches at 9 bases. V gave up 5 bases and J gave up 6 bases; unmatched junction bases: 6. The CDR3 loop spans 13 amino acids. Germline V gene data show CDR1 as SGHRS and CDR2 as YFSETQ. The CDR3 DNA follows: TGCGCCAGCAGTCGGGGACAGGGCGGCGAGCAGTACTTC. Protein product: CASSRGQGGEQYF. Filled out from reference TRBV5-1 and TRBJ2-7, the complete variable domain reads KAGVTQTPRYLIKTRGQQVTLSCSPISGHRSVSWYQQTPGQGLQFLFEYFSETQRNKGNFPGRFSGRQFSNSRSEMNVSTLELGDSALYLCASSRGQGGEQYFGPGTRLTVT.

As regards this clonotype: A much larger clone differs from this one at a single base, so this may be a read error. The J gene is TRBJ1-1, the V gene TRBV5-1; no firm D call. From germline, CDR1 is SGHRS and CDR2 YFSETQ. With 0 bases removed from V and 5 bases from J, the gap between germline ends came to 17 bases. The CDR3 runs to 16 residues. The CDR3 DNA reads TGCGCCAGCAGCTTGGAGGTTCGGGGTTTCGGGACTGAAGCTTTCTTT. Translated, it gives CASSLEVRGFGTEAFF.

This clonotype was detected a few times. A read error is possible here, since a much larger clone lies one base away. The V and J genes are TRBV6-1 and TRBJ2-3; D gene ambiguous. Trimming stripped 6 bases from V and 0 bases from J, with 7 bases between. CDR3 size: 13 residues. Germline V lookup: CDR1 MNHNS, CDR2 SASEGT. CDR3 in amino acids: CASSLTSTDTQYF. In DNA form, the CDR3 reads TGTGCCAGCAGCTTAACTAGCACAGATACGCAGTATTTT.

About this clonotype itself: A read error is possible here, since a much larger clone lies one base away. This sequence joins TRBV28 and TRBJ1-2, with a tentative D call TRBD1 (5 bases). Per germline, CDR1 MDHEN and CDR2 SYDVKM. V was cut by 7 bases and J by 2 bases, with 17 bases left in between. This CDR3 region has 15 residues. CDR3 nucleotides: TGTGCCAGCATCATTGGGACTTTAGAGAACTATGGCTACACCTTC. As protein: CASIIGTLENYGYTF.

In its sample, this clonotype was seen many times. This chain uses TRBV3-1 with TRBJ2-3, with D unclear. CDR1 is LGHDT, CDR2 YNNKEL, per germline (reference sequence). CDR3 length: 15 residues. With 1 base removed from V and 2 bases from J, the gap between germline ends came to 10 bases. CDR3 nucleotides: TGTGCCAGCAGCCAAGGACTTTTCCACACAGATACGCAGTATTTT. Protein: CASSQGLFHTDTQYF.

There are a few counts of this clonotype. The chain has TRBV27 and TRBJ2-2; possibly TRBD2 for D (6 bases). Trimming stripped 4 bases from V and 4 bases from J, with 13 bases between. This CDR3 spans 15 amino acids. Per the germline V gene, CDR1 is MNHEY and CDR2 is SMNVEV (reference sequence). For the CDR3, the DNA is TGTGCCAGCAGTTGGAGGCGGGGTGGCACCGGGGAGCTGTTTTTT. Translated: CASSWRRGGTGELFF.

This chain uses TRBV7-2 with TRBJ2-1; TRBD2 agrees at 11 bases. Germline assignment: CDR1 SGHTA and CDR2 FQGNSA. This CDR3 is built from 17 residues. Trimming took 1 base from V and 4 from J; bases not matched to a gene: 6. Here the CDR3 DNA reads TGTGCCAGCAGCTTAGTGGCTAGCGGGAGGAGATACAATGAGCAGTTCTTC. It codes for CASSLVASGRRYNEQFF.

The sample holds many counts of this clonotype. The chain has TRBV7-3 and TRBJ1-2, with D hard to call. CDR3 length: 13 amino acids. With 1 base removed from V and 4 bases from J, the gap between germline ends came to 7 bases. Germline assignment: CDR1 SGHTA and CDR2 FQGTGA. Written as DNA, the CDR3 is TGTGCCAGCAGCTTAAGCCCCTTCTATGGCTACACCTTC. Translated: CASSLSPFYGYTF.

This clonotype was recorded only once. A much larger clonotype is one base distant, so this may be a read error. The chain couples TRBV6-1 to TRBJ1-4; 8 bases map to TRBD1. Looked up from germline, CDR1 is MNHNS and CDR2 is SASEGT. The CDR3 length is 16 residues. The CDR3 protein is CAGRRQGQSTNEKLFF. The CDR3 DNA reads as TGTGCCGGCAGGAGACAGGGGCAGTCAACTAATGAAAAACTGTTTTTT.

This clonotype was seen a single time. J is TRBJ2-3 and V is TRBV20-1; 10 bases line up with TRBD2. Germline CDR1 DFQATT, CDR2 SNEGSKA (reference sequence). CDR3 size: 15 residues. Trimming cost V 5 bases and J 3 bases; bases outside gene matches: 8. The CDR3 here is CSAELAGLGTDTQYF. The CDR3 nucleotides are TGCAGTGCTGAACTAGCGGGGTTGGGTACAGATACGCAGTATTTT.

In its sample, this clonotype was seen many times. The CDR3 sequence: CASSYSGGANGDTQYF. CDR3 nucleotides: TGTGCCAGCAGTTACTCAGGGGGCGCTAATGGAGATACGCAGTATTTT. J is TRBJ2-3 and V is TRBV6-5; the match to TRBD1 covers 7 bases. This CDR3 is 16 amino acids long. Germline loops: CDR1 MNHEY, CDR2 SVGAGI. V lost 0 bases and J lost 5; bases outside the gene matches: 8.

The sample holds many counts of this clonotype. The chain joins TRBV9 to TRBJ2-5; TRBD1 is a possible D gene (5 bases). CDR3 length equals 15 residues. CDR1 and CDR2 from the germline V gene are SGDLS and YYNGEE. Trimming removed 0 bases from V and 3 bases from J, with 12 bases in between. CDR3 region: CASSVAGWPEETQYF. The CDR3, as DNA: TGTGCCAGCAGCGTAGCAGGGTGGCCAGAAGAGACCCAGTACTTC.